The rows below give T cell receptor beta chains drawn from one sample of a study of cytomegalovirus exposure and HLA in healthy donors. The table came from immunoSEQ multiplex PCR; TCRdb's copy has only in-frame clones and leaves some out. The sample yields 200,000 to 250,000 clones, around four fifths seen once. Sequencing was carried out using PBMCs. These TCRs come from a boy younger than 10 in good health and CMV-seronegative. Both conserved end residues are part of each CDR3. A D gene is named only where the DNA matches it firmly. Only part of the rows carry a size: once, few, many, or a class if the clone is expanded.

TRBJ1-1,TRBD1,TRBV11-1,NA,CASSLPLHRGENTEAFF,TGTGCCAGCAGCCTACCCCTTCACAGGGGCGAGAACACTGAAGCTTTCTTT
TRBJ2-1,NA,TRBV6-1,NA,CASSEMGGNEQFF,TGTGCCAGCAGTGAAATGGGGGGAAATGAGCAGTTCTTC
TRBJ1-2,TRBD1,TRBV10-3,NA,CAISGDRDGGKTYTF,TGTGCCATCAGTGGTGACAGGGACGGGGGAAAAACCTACACCTTC
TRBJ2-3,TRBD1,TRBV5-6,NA,CASSSPDRDGWAPTDTQYF,TGTGCCAGCAGCTCCCCGGACAGGGACGGATGGGCCCCCACAGATACGCAGTATTTT
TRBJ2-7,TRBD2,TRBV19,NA,CASSGDYLNYEQYF,TGTGCCAGTTCGGGGGACTACCTCAACTACGAGCAGTACTTC
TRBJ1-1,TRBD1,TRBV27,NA,CASSFRDRGGEAFF,TGTGCCAGCAGTTTCCGGGACAGGGGTGGTGAAGCTTTCTTT
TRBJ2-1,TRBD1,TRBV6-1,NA,CASIRQGWNEQFF,TGTGCCAGCATCCGACAGGGGTGGAATGAGCAGTTCTTC
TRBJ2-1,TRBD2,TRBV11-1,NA,CASSFRRGTSYNEQFF,TGTGCCAGCAGCTTTCGGCGGGGGACTTCCTACAATGAGCAGTTCTTC
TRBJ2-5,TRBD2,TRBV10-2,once,CASSATSGGQGEQYF,TGCGCCAGCAGTGCCACTAGCGGGGGCCAGGGGGAGCAGTACTTC
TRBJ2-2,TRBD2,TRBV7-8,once,CASSLVGASGTSTGELFF,TGTGCCAGCAGCTTAGTAGGCGCTAGCGGGACGTCCACCGGGGAGCTGTTTTTT
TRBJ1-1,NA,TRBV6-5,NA,CASSPRESTEAFF,TGTGCCAGCAGTCCCAGGGAAAGCACTGAAGCTTTCTTT